This T cell receptor (beta chain) was sequenced for a study of shared clonotypes between healthy human individuals. General study points: Compared with memory subsets, naive subsets generally had larger estimated richness.

Naive CD8 cells, CD45RO-negative and positively selected for CCR7, excluded terminally differentiated effector memory CD45RA+ cells. The CDR3 contains 14 residues. The V and J ends lost 3 bases and 5 bases, in that order; junction bases with no gene match: 4. Germline CDR1 SGDLS, CDR2 YYNGEE. Concerning this clone itself: Antigen: not known.

A deep-level run was used for the assay. The method was immunoSEQ multiplex PCR; TCRdb's version includes in-frame clones alone and lacks a portion of them. The table lists about 1.9 million clones, 90% to 95% of them singletons. This sequence joins TRBV9 and TRBJ2-5; TRBD1 matches 10 bases. The sequence was obtained from a man aged 18 to 30 in good health. Some clones in this sample may be carry-over from other donors' samples. Sequenced sample: naive CD8+ T cells from PBMCs. The DNA of the CDR3 is TGTGCCAGCAGCGGCGACAGGGGGCACGAGACCCAGTACTTC. This gives the protein CASSGDRGHETQYF.